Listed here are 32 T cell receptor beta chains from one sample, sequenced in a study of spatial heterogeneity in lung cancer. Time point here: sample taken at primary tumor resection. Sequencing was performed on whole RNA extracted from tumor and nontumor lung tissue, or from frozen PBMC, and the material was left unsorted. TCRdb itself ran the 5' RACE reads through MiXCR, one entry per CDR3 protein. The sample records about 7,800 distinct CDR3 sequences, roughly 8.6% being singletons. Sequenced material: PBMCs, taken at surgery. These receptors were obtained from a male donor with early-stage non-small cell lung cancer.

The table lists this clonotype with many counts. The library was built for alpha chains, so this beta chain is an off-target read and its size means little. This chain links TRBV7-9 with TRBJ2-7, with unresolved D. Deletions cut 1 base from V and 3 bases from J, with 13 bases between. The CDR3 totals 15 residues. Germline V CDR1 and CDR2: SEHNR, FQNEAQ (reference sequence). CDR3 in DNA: TGTGCCAGCAGCTTAGGCCAAGGGATTTACTACGAGCAGTACTTC. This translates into CASSLGQGIYYEQYF.

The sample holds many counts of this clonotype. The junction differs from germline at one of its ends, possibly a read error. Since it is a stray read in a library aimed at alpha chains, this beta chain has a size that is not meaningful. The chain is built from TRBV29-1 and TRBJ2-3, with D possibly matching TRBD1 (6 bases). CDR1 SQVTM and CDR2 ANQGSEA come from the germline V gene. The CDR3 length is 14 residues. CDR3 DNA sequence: TGCAGCGTTCGGCAGGGGTCTAACACAGATACGCAGTGTTTT. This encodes CSVRQGSNTDTQCF.

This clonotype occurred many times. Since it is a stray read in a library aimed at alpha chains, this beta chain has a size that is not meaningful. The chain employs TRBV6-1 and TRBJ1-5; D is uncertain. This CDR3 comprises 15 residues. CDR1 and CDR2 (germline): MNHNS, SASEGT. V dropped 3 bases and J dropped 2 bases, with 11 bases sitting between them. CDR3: CASSDHGYGNQPQHF. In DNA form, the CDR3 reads TGTGCCAGCAGTGATCATGGGTATGGCAATCAGCCCCAGCATTTT.

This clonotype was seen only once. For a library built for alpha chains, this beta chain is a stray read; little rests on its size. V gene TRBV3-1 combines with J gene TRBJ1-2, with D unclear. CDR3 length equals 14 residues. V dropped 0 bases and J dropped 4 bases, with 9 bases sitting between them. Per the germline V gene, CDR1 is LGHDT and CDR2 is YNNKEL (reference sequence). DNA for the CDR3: TGTGCCAGCAGCCAAGATCGGAACTCCTATGGCTACACCTTC. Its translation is CASSQDRNSYGYTF.

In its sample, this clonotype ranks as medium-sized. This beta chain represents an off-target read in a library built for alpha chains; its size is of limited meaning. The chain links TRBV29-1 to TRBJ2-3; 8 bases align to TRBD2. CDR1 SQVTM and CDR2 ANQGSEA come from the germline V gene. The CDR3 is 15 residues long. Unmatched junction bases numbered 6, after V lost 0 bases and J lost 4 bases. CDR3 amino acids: CSVEDVYGRADTQYF. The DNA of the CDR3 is TGCAGCGTTGAAGATGTGTACGGGAGGGCAGATACGCAGTATTTT.

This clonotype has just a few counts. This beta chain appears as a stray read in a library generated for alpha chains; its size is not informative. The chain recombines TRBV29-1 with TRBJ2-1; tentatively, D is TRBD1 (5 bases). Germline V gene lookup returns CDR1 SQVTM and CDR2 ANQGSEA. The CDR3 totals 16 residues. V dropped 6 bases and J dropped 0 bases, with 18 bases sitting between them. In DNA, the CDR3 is TGCAGCGTCTTTAGACAGAGCCAAAACTCCTACAATGAGCAGTTCTTC. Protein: CSVFRQSQNSYNEQFF.

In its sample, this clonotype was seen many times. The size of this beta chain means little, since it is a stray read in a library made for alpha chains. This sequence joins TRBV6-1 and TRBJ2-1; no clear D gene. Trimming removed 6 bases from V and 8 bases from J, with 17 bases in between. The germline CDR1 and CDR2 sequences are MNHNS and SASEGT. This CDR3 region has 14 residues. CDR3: CASSTPGHRDEQFF. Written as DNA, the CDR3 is TGTGCCAGCAGCACTCCGGGCCACCGAGATGAGCAGTTCTTC.

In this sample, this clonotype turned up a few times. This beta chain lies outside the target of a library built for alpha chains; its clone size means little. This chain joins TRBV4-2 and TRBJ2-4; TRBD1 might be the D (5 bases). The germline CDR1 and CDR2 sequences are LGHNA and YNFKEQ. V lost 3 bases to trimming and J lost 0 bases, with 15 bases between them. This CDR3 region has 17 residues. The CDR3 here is CASSQTEAALAKNIQYF. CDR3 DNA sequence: TGTGCCAGCAGCCAGACAGAGGCAGCTCTAGCCAAAAACATTCAGTACTTC.

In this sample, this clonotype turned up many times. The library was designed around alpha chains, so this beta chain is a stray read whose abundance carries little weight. The CDR3 reads CASSLDSVTNEQFF. Written as DNA, the CDR3 is TGTGCCAGCAGTTTGGACAGTGTCACGAATGAGCAGTTCTTC. This chain joins TRBV12-3 or TRBV12-4 and TRBJ2-1; the D gene is possibly TRBD1 (6 bases). The CDR3 is 14 amino acids. The V gene lost 3 bases and the J gene lost 7 bases, with 13 bases spanning the gap.

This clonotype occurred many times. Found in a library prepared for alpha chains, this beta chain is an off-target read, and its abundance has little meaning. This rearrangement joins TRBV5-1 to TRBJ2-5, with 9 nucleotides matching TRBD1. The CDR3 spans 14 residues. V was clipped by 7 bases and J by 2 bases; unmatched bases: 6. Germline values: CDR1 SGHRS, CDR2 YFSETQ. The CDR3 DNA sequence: TGCGCCAGCGGGGGACAGGGCGCTCAAGAGACCCAGTACTTC. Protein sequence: CASGGQGAQETQYF.

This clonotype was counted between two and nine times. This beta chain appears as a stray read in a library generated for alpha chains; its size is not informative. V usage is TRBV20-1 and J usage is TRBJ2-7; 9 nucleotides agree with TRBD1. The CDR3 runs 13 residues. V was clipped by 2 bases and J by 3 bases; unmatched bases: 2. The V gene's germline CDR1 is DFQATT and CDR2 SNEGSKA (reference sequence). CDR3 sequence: CSARLTGGYEQYF. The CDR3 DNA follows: TGCAGTGCTAGACTGACAGGGGGCTACGAGCAGTACTTC.

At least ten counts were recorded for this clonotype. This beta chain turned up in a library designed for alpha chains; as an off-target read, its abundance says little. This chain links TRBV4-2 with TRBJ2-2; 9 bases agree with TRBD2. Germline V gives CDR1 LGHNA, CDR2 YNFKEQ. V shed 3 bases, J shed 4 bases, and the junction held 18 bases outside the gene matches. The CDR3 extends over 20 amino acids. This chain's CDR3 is CASSQVRGAGGPFGTGELFF. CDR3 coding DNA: TGTGCCAGCAGCCAGGTTCGGGGGGCGGGAGGGCCTTTCGGCACCGGGGAGCTGTTTTTT.

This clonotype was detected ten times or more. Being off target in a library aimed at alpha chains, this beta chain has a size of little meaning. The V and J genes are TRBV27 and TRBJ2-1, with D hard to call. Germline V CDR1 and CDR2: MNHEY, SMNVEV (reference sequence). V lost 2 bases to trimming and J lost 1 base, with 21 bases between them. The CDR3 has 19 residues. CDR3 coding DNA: TGTGCCAGCAGTTTAGTCCTAGATAGTGTGAGGTCGTCCTACAATGAGCAGTTCTTC. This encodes CASSLVLDSVRSSYNEQFF.

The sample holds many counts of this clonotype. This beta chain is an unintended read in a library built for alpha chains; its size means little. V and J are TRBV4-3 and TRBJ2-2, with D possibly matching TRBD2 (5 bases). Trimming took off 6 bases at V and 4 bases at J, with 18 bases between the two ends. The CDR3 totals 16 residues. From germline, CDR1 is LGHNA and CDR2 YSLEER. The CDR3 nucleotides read TGCGCCAGCAGACCCGCCCCGGCGGGTACCACCGGGGAGCTGTTTTTT. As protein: CASRPAPAGTTGELFF.

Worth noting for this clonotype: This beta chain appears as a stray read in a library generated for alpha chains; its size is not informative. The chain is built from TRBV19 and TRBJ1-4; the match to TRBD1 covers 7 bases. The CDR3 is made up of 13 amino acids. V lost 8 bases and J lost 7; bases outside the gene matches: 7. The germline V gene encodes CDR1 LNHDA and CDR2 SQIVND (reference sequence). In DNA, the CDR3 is TGTGCCAGTTCGACAGGGAGAGTTGAAAAACTGTTTTTT. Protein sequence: CASSTGRVEKLFF.

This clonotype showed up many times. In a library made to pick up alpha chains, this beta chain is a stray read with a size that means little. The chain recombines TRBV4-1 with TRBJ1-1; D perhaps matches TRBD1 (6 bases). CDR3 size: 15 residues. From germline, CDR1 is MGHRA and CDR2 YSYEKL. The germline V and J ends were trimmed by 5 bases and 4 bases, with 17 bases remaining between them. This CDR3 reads CASSGQPGGGTEAFF. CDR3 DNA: TGCGCCAGCAGCGGCCAACCGGGGGGCGGCACTGAAGCTTTCTTT.

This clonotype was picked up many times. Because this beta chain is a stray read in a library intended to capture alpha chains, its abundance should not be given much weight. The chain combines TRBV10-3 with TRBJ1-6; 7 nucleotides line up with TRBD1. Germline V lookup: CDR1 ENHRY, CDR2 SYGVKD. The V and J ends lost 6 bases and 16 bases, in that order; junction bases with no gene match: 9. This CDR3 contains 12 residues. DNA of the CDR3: TGTGCCATCAGGGAGGACAGGTCCCCACTCCACTTT. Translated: CAIREDRSPLHF.

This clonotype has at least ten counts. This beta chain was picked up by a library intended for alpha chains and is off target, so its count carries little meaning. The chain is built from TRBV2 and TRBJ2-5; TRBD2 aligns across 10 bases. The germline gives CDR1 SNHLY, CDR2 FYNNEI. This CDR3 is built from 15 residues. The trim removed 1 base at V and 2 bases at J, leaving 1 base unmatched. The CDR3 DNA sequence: TGTGCCAGCAGTGAAGGGACTAGCGGACAAGAGACCCAGTACTTC. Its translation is CASSEGTSGQETQYF.

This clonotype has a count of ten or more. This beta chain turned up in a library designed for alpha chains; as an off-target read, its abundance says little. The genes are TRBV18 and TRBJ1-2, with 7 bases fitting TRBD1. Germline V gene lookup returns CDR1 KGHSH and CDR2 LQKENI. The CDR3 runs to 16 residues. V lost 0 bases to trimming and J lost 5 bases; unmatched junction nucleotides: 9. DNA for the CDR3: TGTGCCAGCTCACCACCTCACCCTGACAGGGTTTATGGCTACACCTTC. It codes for CASSPPHPDRVYGYTF.

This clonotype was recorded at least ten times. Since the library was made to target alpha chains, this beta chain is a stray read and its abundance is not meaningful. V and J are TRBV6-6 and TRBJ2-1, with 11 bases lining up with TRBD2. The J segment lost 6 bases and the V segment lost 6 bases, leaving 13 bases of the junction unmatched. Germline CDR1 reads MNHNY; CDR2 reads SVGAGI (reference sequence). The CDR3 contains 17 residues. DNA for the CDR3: TGTGCCAGCAGACCTACCGATCTAGCGGGAGGAGGCAATGAGCAGTTCTTC. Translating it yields CASRPTDLAGGGNEQFF.

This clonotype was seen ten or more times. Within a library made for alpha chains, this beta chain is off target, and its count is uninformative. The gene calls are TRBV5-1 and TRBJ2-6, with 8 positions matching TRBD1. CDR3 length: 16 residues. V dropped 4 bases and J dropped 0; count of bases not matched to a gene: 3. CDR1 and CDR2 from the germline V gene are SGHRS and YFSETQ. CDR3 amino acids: CASSLDRASGANVLTF. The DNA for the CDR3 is TGCGCCAGCAGCCTGGACAGGGCCTCTGGGGCCAACGTCCTGACTTTC. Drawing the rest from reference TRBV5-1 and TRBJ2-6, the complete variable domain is KAGVTQTPRYLIKTRGQQVTLSCSPISGHRSVSWYQQTPGQGLQFLFEYFSETQRNKGNFPGRFSGRQFSNSRSEMNVSTLELGDSALYLCASSLDRASGANVLTFGAGSRLTVL.

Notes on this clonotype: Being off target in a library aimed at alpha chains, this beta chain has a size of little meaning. In nucleotides, the CDR3 is TGTGCCAGCAGTACCCCTGGGCGGGGGGACAATGAGCAGTTCTTC. Translation gives CASSTPGRGDNEQFF. The V call is TRBV6-5, the J call TRBJ2-1; 8 bases fit TRBD2. Looked up from germline, CDR1 is MNHEY and CDR2 is SVGAGI. V dropped 5 bases and J dropped 5; count of bases not matched to a gene: 8. CDR3 length: 15 amino acids.

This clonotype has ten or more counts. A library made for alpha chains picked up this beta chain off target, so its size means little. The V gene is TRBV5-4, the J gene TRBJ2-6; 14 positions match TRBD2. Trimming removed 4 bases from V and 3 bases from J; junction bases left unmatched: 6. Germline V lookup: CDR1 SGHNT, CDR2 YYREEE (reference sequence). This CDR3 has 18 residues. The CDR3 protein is CASSPTSGRAYGANVLTF. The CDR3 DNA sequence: TGTGCCAGCAGCCCGACTAGCGGGAGGGCCTATGGGGCCAACGTCCTGACTTTC.

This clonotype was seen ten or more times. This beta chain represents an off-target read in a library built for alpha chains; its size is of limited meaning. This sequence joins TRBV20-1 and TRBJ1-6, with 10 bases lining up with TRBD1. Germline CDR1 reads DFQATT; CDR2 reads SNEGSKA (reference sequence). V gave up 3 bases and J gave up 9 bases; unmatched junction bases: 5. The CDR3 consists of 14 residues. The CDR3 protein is CSASLDRGLSPLHF. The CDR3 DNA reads TGCAGTGCTAGTCTAGACAGGGGGCTTTCACCCCTCCACTTT.

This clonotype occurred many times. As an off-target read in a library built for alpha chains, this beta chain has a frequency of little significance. This CDR3 reads CASSLTGTEEQYF. The CDR3 nucleotides are TGTGCCAGCAGTCTGACGGGGACGGAGGAGCAGTACTTC. This sequence joins TRBV27 and TRBJ2-7; D tentatively reads TRBD1 or TRBD2 (5 bases each). The germline CDR1 and CDR2 sequences are MNHEY and SMNVEV (reference sequence). The CDR3 runs 13 residues. V shed 5 bases and J shed 7 bases, with 15 bases lying between them.

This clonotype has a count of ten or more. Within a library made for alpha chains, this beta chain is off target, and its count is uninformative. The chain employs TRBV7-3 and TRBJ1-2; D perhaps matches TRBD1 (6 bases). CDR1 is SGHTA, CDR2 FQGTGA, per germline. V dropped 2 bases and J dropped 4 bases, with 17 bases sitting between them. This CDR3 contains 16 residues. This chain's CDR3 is CASSLSPDRGLYGYTF. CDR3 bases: TGTGCCAGCAGCTTATCCCCGGACAGAGGTCTCTATGGCTACACCTTC.

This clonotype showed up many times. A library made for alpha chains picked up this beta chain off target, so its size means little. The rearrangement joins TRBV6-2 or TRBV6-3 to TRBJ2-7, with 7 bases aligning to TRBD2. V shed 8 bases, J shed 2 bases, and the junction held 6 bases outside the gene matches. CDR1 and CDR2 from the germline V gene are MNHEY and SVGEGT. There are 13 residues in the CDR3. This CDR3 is CASLRRGTYEQYF. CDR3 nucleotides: TGTGCCAGCCTTAGGCGGGGGACCTACGAGCAGTACTTC.

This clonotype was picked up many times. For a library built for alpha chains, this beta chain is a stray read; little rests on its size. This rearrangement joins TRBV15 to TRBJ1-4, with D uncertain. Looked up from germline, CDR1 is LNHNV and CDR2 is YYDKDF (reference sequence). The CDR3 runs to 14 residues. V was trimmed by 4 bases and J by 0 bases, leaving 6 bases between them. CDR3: CATSTAATNEKLFF. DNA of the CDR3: TGTGCCACCAGCACGGCTGCAACTAATGAAAAACTGTTTTTT.

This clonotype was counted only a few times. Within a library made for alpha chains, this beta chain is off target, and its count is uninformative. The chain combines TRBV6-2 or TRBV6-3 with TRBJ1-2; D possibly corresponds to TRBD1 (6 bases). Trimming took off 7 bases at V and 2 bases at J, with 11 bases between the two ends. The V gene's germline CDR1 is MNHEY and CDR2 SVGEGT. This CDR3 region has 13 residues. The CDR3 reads CASNVQGNYGYTF. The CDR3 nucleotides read TGTGCCAGCAACGTACAGGGAAACTATGGCTACACCTTC.

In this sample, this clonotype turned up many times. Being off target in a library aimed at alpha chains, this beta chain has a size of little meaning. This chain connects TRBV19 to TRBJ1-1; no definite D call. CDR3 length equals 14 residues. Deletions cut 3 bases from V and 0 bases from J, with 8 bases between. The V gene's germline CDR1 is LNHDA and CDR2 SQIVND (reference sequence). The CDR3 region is CASSITYMNTEAFF. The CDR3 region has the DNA TGTGCCAGTAGTATTACCTACATGAACACTGAAGCTTTCTTT.

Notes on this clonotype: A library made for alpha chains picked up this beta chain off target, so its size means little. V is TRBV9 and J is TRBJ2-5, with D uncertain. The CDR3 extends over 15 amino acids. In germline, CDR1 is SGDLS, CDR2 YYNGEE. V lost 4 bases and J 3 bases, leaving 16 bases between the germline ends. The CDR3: CASSPSLTREETQYF. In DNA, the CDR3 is TGTGCCAGCAGCCCAAGCCTGACTCGCGAAGAGACCCAGTACTTC.

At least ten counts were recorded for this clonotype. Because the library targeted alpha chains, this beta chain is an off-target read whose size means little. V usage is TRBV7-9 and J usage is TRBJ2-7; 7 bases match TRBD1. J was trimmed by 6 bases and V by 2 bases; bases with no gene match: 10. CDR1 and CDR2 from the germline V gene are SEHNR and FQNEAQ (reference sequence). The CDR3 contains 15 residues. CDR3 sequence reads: CASSLQGDGSTEQYF. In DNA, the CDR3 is TGTGCCAGCAGCTTACAGGGGGACGGGTCTACCGAGCAGTACTTC.